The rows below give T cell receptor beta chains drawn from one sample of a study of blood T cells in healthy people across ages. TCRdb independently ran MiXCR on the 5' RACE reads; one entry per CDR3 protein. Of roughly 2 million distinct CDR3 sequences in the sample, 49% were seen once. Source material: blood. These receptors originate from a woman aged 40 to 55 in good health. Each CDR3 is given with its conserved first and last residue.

CDR3: CSVARLLEETQYF
J: NA
V: TRBV29-1
length: 13

CDR3: CATSDSISGGGNNEQFF
J: TRBJ2-1
V: TRBV24-1
length: 17

CDR3: CASSRGLAGAINEQFF
J: TRBJ2-1
V: TRBV7-8
length: 16

CDR3: CSASRASGGAETQYF
J: TRBJ2-5
V: TRBV20-1
length: 15

CDR3: CSARTENSYEQYF
J: TRBJ2-7
V: TRBV20-1
length: 13

CDR3: CASEPRERGSYNEQFF
J: TRBJ2-1
V: TRBV7-9
length: 16

CDR3: CSVVSGTASYEQYF
J: TRBJ2-7
V: TRBV29-1
length: 14

CDR3: CASSYSSHLGTEAFF
J: TRBJ1-1
V: TRBV6-2/TRBV6-3
length: 15

CDR3: CASSPGDRGEKLFF
J: TRBJ1-4
V: TRBV7-2
length: 14

CDR3: CASSFAGSAYEQYF
J: TRBJ2-7
V: TRBV5-1
length: 14

CDR3: CASILGQADNEQFF
J: TRBJ2-1
V: TRBV5-1
length: 14

CDR3: CASSQGTSRNEQFF
J: TRBJ2-1
V: TRBV4-3
length: 14

CDR3: CSGGGQNSYEQYF
J: TRBJ2-7
V: TRBV20-1
length: 13

CDR3: CARGLEANYGYTF
J: TRBJ1-2
V: TRBV25-1
length: 13

CDR3: CASSQEAARVSTDTQYF
J: TRBJ2-3
V: TRBV4-1
length: 17

CDR3: CSASPKYYEQYF
J: TRBJ2-7
V: TRBV20-1
length: 12

CDR3: CASSQDGTGDEKLFF
J: TRBJ1-4
V: TRBV4-3
length: 15

CDR3: CSPASVGTDTQYF
J: TRBJ2-3
V: TRBV29-1
length: 13

CDR3: CASSTRDISGYGYTF
J: TRBJ1-2
V: TRBV28
length: 15

CDR3: CAISHKASGGTDTQYF
J: TRBJ2-3
V: TRBV10-3
length: 16

CDR3: CASSLGRGRHNSPLHF
J: TRBJ1-6
V: TRBV12-3/TRBV12-4
length: 16

CDR3: CASSSEDREDYGYTF
J: TRBJ1-2
V: TRBV6-2/TRBV6-3
length: 15

CDR3: CSAREQEEKLFF
J: TRBJ1-4
V: TRBV20-1
length: 12

CDR3: CASSLTNGGLGDTQYF
J: TRBJ2-3
V: TRBV5-1
length: 16

CDR3: CASAGAGPREAFF
J: TRBJ1-1
V: TRBV12-3/TRBV12-4
length: 13

CDR3: CSGTNSYEQYF
J: TRBJ2-7
V: TRBV29-1
length: 11

CDR3: CASSLQVGEQYF
J: TRBJ2-7
V: TRBV5-1
length: 12

CDR3: CASKESPYEQYF
J: TRBJ2-7
V: TRBV6-2/TRBV6-3
length: 12

CDR3: CASSLGGIANYGYTF
J: TRBJ1-2
V: TRBV7-9
length: 15

CDR3: CASGSGSEETQYF
J: TRBJ2-5
V: TRBV12-5
length: 13

CDR3: CASNQLSTGFYGYTF
J: TRBJ1-2
V: TRBV28
length: 15

CDR3: CASSFLGGDGYTF
J: TRBJ1-2
V: TRBV12-3/TRBV12-4
length: 13

CDR3: CASSLMGVGDEQFF
J: TRBJ2-1
V: TRBV7-3
length: 14

CDR3: CASTRQGGYNEQFF
J: TRBJ2-1
V: TRBV2
length: 14

CDR3: CASSVEGHSPYGHTF
J: TRBJ1-2
V: TRBV9
length: 15

CDR3: CASGRDRALGYTF
J: TRBJ1-2
V: TRBV27
length: 13

CDR3: CASSPSGSTETQYF
J: TRBJ2-5
V: TRBV5-1
length: 14

CDR3: CSGLRGGRSYEQYF
J: TRBJ2-7
V: TRBV20-1
length: 14

CDR3: CASSRNFYVQYF
J: TRBJ2-5
V: TRBV5-1
length: 12

CDR3: CASVMTGEFADTQYF
J: TRBJ2-3
V: TRBV7-8
length: 15

CDR3: CASSTGSTDTQYF
J: TRBJ2-3
V: TRBV12-3/TRBV12-4
length: 13

CDR3: CASSFSGRRAEQYF
J: TRBJ2-7
V: TRBV28
length: 14

CDR3: CASSATGDRWRPQHF
J: TRBJ1-5
V: TRBV10-2
length: 15

CDR3: CASSESRGRETNGYTF
J: TRBJ1-2
V: TRBV10-1
length: 16

CDR3: CATSSPGVGGRNEQYF
J: TRBJ2-7
V: TRBV15
length: 16

CDR3: CASSLYLSQGTEKLFF
J: TRBJ1-4
V: TRBV7-9
length: 16

CDR3: CSVGGQGDSPLHF
J: TRBJ1-6
V: TRBV29-1
length: 13

CDR3: CASSQVGTGLSGANVLTF
J: TRBJ2-6
V: TRBV4-3
length: 18

CDR3: CASRQGLLAEAFF
J: TRBJ1-1
V: TRBV6-4
length: 13

CDR3: CASSQPGTAQETQYF
J: TRBJ2-5
V: TRBV6-5
length: 15

CDR3: CASTPQGLQETQYF
J: NA
V: TRBV2
length: 14

CDR3: CSVGEPNQPQHF
J: TRBJ1-5
V: TRBV29-1
length: 12

CDR3: CASTKTNTEAFF
J: TRBJ1-1
V: TRBV3-1
length: 12